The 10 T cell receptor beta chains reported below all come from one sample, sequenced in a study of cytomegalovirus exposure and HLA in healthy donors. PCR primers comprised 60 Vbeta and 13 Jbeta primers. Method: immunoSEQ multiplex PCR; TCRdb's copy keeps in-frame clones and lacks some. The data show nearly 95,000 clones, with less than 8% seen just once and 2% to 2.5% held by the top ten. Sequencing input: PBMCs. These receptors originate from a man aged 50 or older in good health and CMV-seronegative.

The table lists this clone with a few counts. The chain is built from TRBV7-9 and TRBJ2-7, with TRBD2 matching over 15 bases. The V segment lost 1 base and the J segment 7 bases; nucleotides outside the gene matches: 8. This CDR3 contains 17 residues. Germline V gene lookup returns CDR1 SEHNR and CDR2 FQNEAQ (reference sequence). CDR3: CASSLGTSGRAEIEQYF. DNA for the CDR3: TGTGCCAGCAGCTTAGGGACTAGCGGGAGGGCCGAAATTGAGCAGTACTTC.

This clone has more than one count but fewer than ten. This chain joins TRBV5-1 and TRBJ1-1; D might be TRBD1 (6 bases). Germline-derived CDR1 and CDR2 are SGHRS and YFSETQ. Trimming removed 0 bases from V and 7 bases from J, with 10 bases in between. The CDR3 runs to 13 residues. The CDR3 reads CASSLDREFEAFF. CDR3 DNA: TGCGCCAGCAGCTTGGACAGGGAATTTGAAGCTTTCTTT.

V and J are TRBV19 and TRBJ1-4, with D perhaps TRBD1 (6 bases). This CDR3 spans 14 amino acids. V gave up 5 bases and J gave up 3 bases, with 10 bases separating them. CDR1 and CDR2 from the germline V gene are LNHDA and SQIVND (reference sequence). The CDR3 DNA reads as TGTGCCAGTAGTGGCAGGGGTGCTAATGAAAAACTGTTTTTT. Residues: CASSGRGANEKLFF.

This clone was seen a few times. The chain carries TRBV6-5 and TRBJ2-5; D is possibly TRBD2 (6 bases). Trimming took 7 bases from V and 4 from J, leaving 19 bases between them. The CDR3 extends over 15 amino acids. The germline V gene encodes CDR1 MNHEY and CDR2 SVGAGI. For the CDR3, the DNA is TGTGCCAGCAAAAGGGGAGGAAGTGTCGGAGAGACCCAGTACTTC. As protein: CASKRGGSVGETQYF.

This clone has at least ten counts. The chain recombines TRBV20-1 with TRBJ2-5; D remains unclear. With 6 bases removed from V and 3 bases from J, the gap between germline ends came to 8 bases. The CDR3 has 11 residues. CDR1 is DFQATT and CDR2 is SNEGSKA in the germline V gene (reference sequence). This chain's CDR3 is CSARPEETQYF. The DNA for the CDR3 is TGCAGTGCAAGACCTGAAGAGACCCAGTACTTC.

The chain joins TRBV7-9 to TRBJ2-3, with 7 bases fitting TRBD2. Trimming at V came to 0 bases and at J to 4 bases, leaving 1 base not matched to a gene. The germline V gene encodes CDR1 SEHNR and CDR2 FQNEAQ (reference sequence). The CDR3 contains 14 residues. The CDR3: CASSLAGLADTQYF. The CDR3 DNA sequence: TGTGCCAGCAGCTTAGCCGGACTAGCAGATACGCAGTATTTT.

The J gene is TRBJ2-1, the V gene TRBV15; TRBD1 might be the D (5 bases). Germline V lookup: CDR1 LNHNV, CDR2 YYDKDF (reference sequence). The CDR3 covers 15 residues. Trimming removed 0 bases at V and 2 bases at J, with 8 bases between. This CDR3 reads CATSREGRAYNEQFF. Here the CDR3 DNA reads TGTGCCACCAGCAGAGAGGGCAGGGCCTACAATGAGCAGTTCTTC. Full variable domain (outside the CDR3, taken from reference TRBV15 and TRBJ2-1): DAMVIQNPRYQVTQFGKPVTLSCSQTLNHNVMYWYQQKSSQAPKLLFHYYDKDFNNEADTPDNFQSRRPNTSFCFLDIRSPGLGDTAMYLCATSREGRAYNEQFFGPGTRLTVL.

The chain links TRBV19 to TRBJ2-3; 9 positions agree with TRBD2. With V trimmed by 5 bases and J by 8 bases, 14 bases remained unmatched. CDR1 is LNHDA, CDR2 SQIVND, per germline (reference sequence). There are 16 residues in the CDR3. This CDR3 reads CASSGPSGIALGTQYF. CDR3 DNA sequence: TGTGCCAGTAGTGGTCCTAGCGGGATAGCATTAGGTACGCAGTATTTT.

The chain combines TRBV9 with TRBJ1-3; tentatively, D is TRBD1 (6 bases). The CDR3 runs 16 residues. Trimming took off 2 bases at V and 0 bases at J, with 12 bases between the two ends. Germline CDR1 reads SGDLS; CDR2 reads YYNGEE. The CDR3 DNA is TGTGCCAGCAGCGTTCTACAGGGCCTCTCTGGAAACACCATATATTTT. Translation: CASSVLQGLSGNTIYF.

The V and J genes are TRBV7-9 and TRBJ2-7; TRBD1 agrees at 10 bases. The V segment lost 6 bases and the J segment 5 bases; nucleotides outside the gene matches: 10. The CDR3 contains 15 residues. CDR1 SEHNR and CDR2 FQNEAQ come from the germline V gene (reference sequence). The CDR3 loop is CASRRSTGGADEQYF. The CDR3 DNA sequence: TGTGCCAGCAGACGCTCGACAGGGGGCGCGGACGAGCAGTACTTC.